Only a few counts were recorded for the clone carrying this T cell receptor (beta chain). These data are taken from a study of T cells in Graves' hyperthyroidism and ophthalmopathy. CDR1 and CDR2 from the germline V gene are LNHDA and SQIVND (reference sequence). There are 18 residues in the CDR3. The junction had 16 bases not matched to a gene; V was cut back by 3 bases and J by 12 bases. TCR beta CDR3 sequences were amplified from RNA transcripts. Carried out on the TCR CDR3, a first-round RT-PCR used the HTBI primer set. TCRdb re-analysed the multiplex PCR reads in MiXCR, keeping a single row per CDR3 protein. This table holds approximately 740,000 distinct CDR3 sequences, 11% to 15% found once. Newly diagnosed patients aged 18 to 65 had hyperthyroidism of under 2 months' duration.

The sequence derives from a woman aged 18 to 35 with Graves' hyperthyroidism. The chain combines TRBV19 with TRBJ2-1, with 14 positions matching TRBD2. Sequencing used blood. As DNA, the CDR3 is TGTGCCAGTAGTATCCAATTTCTCAGACTAGCGGGAGGGGGTGGGCAGTTCTTC. It yields the protein CASSIQFLRLAGGGGQFF.